A single sample is the source of the 18 T cell receptor beta chains below, sequenced in a study of blood T cell repertoires in COVID-19. Profiled with immunoSEQ multiplex PCR; TCRdb holds only in-frame clones, not every one. This table has around 99,000 clones, less than 85% appearing once. The source material was peripheral blood. These receptors originate from a man in his fifties or sixties who had recovered from COVID-19.

The chain links TRBV6-1 to TRBJ1-5; D is uncertain. CDR3 length: 15 amino acids. From germline, CDR1 is MNHNS and CDR2 SASEGT. V lost 3 bases to trimming and J lost 4 bases, with 13 bases between them. CDR3 amino acids: CASSDPSRVNQPQHF. DNA for the CDR3: TGTGCCAGCAGTGACCCCAGCCGGGTAAATCAGCCCCAGCATTTT.

J is TRBJ2-1 and V is TRBV15; TRBD2 aligns across 7 bases. This CDR3 has 16 residues. The V gene's germline CDR1 is LNHNV and CDR2 YYDKDF (reference sequence). J lost 3 bases, V lost 2 bases, and 7 bases had no gene match. CDR3 DNA sequence: TGTGCCACCAGCAGACCGACTAGCTACGGCTACAATGAGCAGTTCTTC. Its translation is CATSRPTSYGYNEQFF.

A single count supports this clone. The chain has TRBV5-1 and TRBJ2-1; the D gene is possibly TRBD2 (6 bases). CDR1 SGHRS and CDR2 YFSETQ come from the germline V gene. V dropped 0 bases and J dropped 6 bases, with 10 bases sitting between them. The CDR3 is made up of 14 amino acids. As DNA, the CDR3 is TGCGCCAGCAGCTTGGCAGGACTACCCAATGAGCAGTTCTTC. It is translated as CASSLAGLPNEQFF.

The V and J genes are TRBV4-1 and TRBJ1-5; no definite D call. This CDR3 region has 13 residues. V was cut by 3 bases and J by 7 bases, with 10 bases left in between. Per the germline V gene, CDR1 is MGHRA and CDR2 is YSYEKL. The CDR3 DNA reads as TGCGCCAGCAGCCATAGAGATAGCCAGCCCCAGCATTTT. As protein: CASSHRDSQPQHF.

The chain combines TRBV19 with TRBJ2-7, with TRBD2 identical over 8 bases. Unmatched junction bases numbered 9, after V lost 5 bases and J lost 6 bases. Germline V gives CDR1 LNHDA, CDR2 SQIVND (reference sequence). The CDR3 is 14 amino acids. The CDR3, as DNA: TGTGCCAGTAGTTTTCAGACGGGAGGGGGCGAGCAGTACTTC. Protein product: CASSFQTGGGEQYF. Variable domain in full (rest from reference TRBV19 and TRBJ2-7): DGGITQSPKYLFRKEGQNVTLSCEQNLNHDAMYWYRQDPGQGLRLIYYSQIVNDFQKGDIAEGYSVSREKKESFPLTVTSAQKNPTAFYLCASSFQTGGGEQYFGPGTRLTVT.

This clone was counted between two and nine times. The rearrangement links TRBV3-1 (or the pseudogene TRBV3-2) to TRBJ2-2; 8 nucleotides match TRBD1. The V segment lost 0 bases and the J segment 4 bases; nucleotides outside the gene matches: 4. CDR3 length: 16 amino acids. Germline CDR1 reads LGHDT; CDR2 reads YNNKEL (reference sequence). The CDR3 DNA follows: TGTGCCAGCAGCCAAGACAGGGGGCATAGCACCGGGGAGCTGTTTTTT. Translation: CASSQDRGHSTGELFF.

To note about this clone: This CDR3 is also generated by other DNA sequences in the sample. The chain carries TRBV19 and TRBJ2-1; D gene uncertain. Trimming stripped 8 bases from V and 3 bases from J, with 5 bases between. CDR1 is LNHDA and CDR2 is SQIVND in the germline V gene (reference sequence). This CDR3 region has 11 residues. This CDR3 is CASSNYNEQFF. For the CDR3, the DNA is TGTGCCAGTTCAAACTACAATGAGCAGTTCTTC.

CDR3 nucleotides: TGTGCCAGCAGCGATCGGACAGGGGGCCAAGAGACCCAGTACTTC. Translating gives CASSDRTGGQETQYF. The chain uses TRBV9 and TRBJ2-5; 10 bases match TRBD1. The V gene end was trimmed by 3 bases and the J gene end by 1 base; junction bases not matched to a gene: 3. There are 15 residues in the CDR3. The V gene's germline CDR1 is SGDLS and CDR2 YYNGEE.

V and J are TRBV24-1 and TRBJ1-4, with D perhaps TRBD1 (5 bases). Deletions cut 3 bases from V and 8 bases from J, with 18 bases between. The germline V gene encodes CDR1 KGHDR and CDR2 SFDVKD. The CDR3 is 16 amino acids. The CDR3 loop is CATSDRQGTVGEKLFF. The CDR3 DNA reads as TGTGCCACCAGTGATCGGCAGGGTACCGTCGGCGAAAAACTGTTTTTT.

The chain couples TRBV28 to TRBJ2-5; TRBD1 matches at 9 bases. Germline V gene lookup returns CDR1 MDHEN and CDR2 SYDVKM. This CDR3 contains 17 residues. The V and J ends lost 3 bases and 7 bases, in that order; junction bases with no gene match: 15. The CDR3 nucleotides read TGTGCCAGCAGTTTCCGAACCCCCGGGACAGGGTCAGTGACCCAGTACTTC. This codes for CASSFRTPGTGSVTQYF.

This clone occurred once. The junction and the germline gene differ at one end; a read error may be behind it. V usage is TRBV28 and J usage is TRBJ1-2, with 7 bases that match TRBD1. The CDR3 has 15 amino acids. Germline lookup yields CDR1 MDHEN and CDR2 SYDVKM. The CDR3 sequence is CASSFSGQTNYGYTF. In nucleotides, the CDR3 is TGTGCCAGCAGTTTCTCGGGACAGACTAATTATGGCTACACCTTC.

The chain joins TRBV28 to TRBJ1-6, with D possibly matching TRBD1 (5 bases). The CDR3 covers 15 residues. Germline lookup yields CDR1 MDHEN and CDR2 SYDVKM. Trimming pared 8 bases from V and 3 bases from J, leaving 14 bases between. Here the CDR3 reads CASGGGPYYNSPLHF. As DNA, the CDR3 is TGTGCCAGCGGCGGGGGTCCGTACTATAATTCACCCCTCCACTTT.

J is TRBJ2-5 and V is TRBV2; 8 bases line up with TRBD2. This CDR3 contains 15 residues. Germline V gene sequence: CDR1 SNHLY, CDR2 FYNNEI. Trimming cost V 0 bases and J 5 bases; bases outside gene matches: 5. In nucleotides, the CDR3 is TGTGCCAGCAGTGAAGCGCCCCGGGGGGGGGAGACCCAGTACTTC. This sequence encodes CASSEAPRGGETQYF. Using reference TRBV2 and TRBJ2-5 for the parts outside the CDR3, the full variable domain is EPEVTQTPSHQVTQMGQEVILRCVPISNHLYFYWYRQILGQKVEFLVSFYNNEISEKSEIFDDQFSVERPDGSNFTLKIRSTKLEDSAMYFCASSEAPRGGETQYFGPGTRLLVL.

J is TRBJ2-1 and V is TRBV18; TRBD2 might be the D (6 bases). The CDR3 is 15 amino acids. Germline CDR1 reads KGHSH; CDR2 reads LQKENI. V was clipped by 4 bases and J by 2 bases, with 12 bases between them. CDR3 region: CASSQGWEAYNEQFF. CDR3 nucleotides: TGTGCCAGCTCACAAGGGTGGGAGGCCTACAATGAGCAGTTCTTC.

The gene calls are TRBV6-5 and TRBJ2-7, with D possibly being TRBD2 (5 bases). CDR1 and CDR2 from the germline V gene are MNHEY and SVGAGI. The CDR3 is 16 amino acids. With 0 bases removed from V and 5 bases from J, the gap between germline ends came to 17 bases. The CDR3 nucleotides read TGTGCCAGCAGTTACTCGGGCCCTCGGGTCGGGGACGAGCAGTACTTC. It specifies CASSYSGPRVGDEQYF.

The CDR3 nucleotides are TGTGCTACTACCCCGGGGGCCGGGGAGCTGTTTTTT. It codes for CATTPGAGELFF. This sequence joins TRBV7-7 and TRBJ2-2; D is possibly TRBD2 (6 bases). CDR1 is SSHAT and CDR2 is FNYEAQ in the germline V gene (reference sequence). The CDR3 is 12 residues long.

Written as DNA, the CDR3 is TGCGCCAGCAGCTTGGGCGGCCCCACTAGCACAGATACGCAGTATTTT. It encodes CASSLGGPTSTDTQYF. The chain employs TRBV5-1 and TRBJ2-3; D gene uncertain. V was pared by 0 bases and J by 0 bases, with 11 bases between. CDR3 length equals 16 residues. Germline CDR1 SGHRS, CDR2 YFSETQ. The full variable domain, its missing parts supplied by reference TRBV5-1 and TRBJ2-3, is KAGVTQTPRYLIKTRGQQVTLSCSPISGHRSVSWYQQTPGQGLQFLFEYFSETQRNKGNFPGRFSGRQFSNSRSEMNVSTLELGDSALYLCASSLGGPTSTDTQYFGPGTRLTVL.

The chain links TRBV4-1 to TRBJ2-6; 8 nucleotides line up with TRBD1. J lost 0 bases, V lost 4 bases, and 5 bases had no gene match. The germline gives CDR1 MGHRA, CDR2 YSYEKL. There are 17 residues in the CDR3. The DNA for the CDR3 is TGCGCCAGCAGCCCGGGACAGGCCCGCTCTGGGGCCAACGTCCTGACTTTC. This translates into CASSPGQARSGANVLTF.